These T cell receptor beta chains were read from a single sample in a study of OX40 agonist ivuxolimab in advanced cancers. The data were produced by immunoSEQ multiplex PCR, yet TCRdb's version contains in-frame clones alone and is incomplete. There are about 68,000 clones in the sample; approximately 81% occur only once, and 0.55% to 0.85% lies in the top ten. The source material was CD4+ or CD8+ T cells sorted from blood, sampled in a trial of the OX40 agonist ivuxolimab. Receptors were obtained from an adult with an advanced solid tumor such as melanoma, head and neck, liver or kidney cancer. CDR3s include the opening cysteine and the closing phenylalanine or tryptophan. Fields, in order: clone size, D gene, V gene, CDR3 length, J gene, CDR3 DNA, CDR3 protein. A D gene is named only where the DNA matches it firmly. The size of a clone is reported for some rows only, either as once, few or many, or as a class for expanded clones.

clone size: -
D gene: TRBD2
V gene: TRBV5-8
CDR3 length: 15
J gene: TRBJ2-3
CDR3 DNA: TGTGCCAGCAGCTTGGAAGGAGCGGGGGGAGATACGCAGTATTTT
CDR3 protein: CASSLEGAGGDTQYF

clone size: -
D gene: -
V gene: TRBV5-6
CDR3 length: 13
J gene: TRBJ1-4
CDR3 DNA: TGTGCCAGCAGCTCCAGGGCGCGTGAAAAACTGTTTTTT
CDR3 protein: CASSSRAREKLFF

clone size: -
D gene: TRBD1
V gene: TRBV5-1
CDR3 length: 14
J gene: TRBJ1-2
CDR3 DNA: TGCGCCAGCAGCTTGGCGGGTACGGGACAGATAAGCACCTTC
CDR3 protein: CASSLAGTGQISTF

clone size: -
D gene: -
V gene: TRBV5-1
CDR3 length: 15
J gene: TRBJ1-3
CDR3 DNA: TGCGCCAGCAGCTTGGGCAGGGCGTCTGGAAACACCATATATTTT
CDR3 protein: CASSLGRASGNTIYF

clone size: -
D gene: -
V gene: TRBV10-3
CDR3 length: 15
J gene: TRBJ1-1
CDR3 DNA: TGTGCCATCAGTGATTCTGGACTTACAAACACTGAAGCTTTCTTT
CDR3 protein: CAISDSGLTNTEAFF

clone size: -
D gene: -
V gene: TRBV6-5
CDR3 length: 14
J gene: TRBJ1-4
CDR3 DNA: TGTGCCAGCCTCGGGCGGGGGGTGAGTGAAAAACTGTTTTTT
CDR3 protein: CASLGRGVSEKLFF

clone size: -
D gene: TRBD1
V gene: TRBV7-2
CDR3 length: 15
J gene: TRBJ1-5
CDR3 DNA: TGTGCCAGCAGCCGGGGACAGGGATTAAATCAGCCCCAGCATTTT
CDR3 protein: CASSRGQGLNQPQHF

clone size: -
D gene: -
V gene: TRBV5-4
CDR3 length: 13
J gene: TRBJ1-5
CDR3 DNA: TGTGCAAGTGCGACAGATAGCAATCAGCCCCAGCATTTT
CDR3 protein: CASATDSNQPQHF

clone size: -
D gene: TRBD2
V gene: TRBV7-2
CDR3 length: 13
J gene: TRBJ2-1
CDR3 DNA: TGTGCCAGCAGTTCGGGGGGCTACAATGAGCAGTTCTTC
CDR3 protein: CASSSGGYNEQFF

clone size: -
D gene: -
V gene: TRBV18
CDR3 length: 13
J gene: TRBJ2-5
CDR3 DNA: TGTGCCAGCTCACCACTTCCGACAGAAACCCAGTACTTC
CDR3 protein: CASSPLPTETQYF

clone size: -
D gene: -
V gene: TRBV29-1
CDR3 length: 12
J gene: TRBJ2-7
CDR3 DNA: TGCAGCGCGGGTCACAGATCCTACGAGCAGTACTTC
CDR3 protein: CSAGHRSYEQYF

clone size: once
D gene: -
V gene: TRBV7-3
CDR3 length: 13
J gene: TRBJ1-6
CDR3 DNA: TGTGCCAGCAGCACGGACCAGAATTCACCCCTCCACTTT
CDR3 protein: CASSTDQNSPLHF

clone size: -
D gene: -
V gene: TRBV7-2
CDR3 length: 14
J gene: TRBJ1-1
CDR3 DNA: TGTGCCAGCAGCTCCCTGACAGTGAACACTGAAGCTTTCTTT
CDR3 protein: CASSSLTVNTEAFF

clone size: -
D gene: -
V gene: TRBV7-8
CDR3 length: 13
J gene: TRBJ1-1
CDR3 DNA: TGTGCCAGCAGCTATGGTCTCAACACTGAAGCTTTCTTT
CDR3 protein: CASSYGLNTEAFF

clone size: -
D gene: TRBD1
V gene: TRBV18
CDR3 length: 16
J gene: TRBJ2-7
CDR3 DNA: TGTGCCAGCTCACGGCCAGGACAGGGGAGTTCCTACGAGCAGTACTTC
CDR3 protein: CASSRPGQGSSYEQYF

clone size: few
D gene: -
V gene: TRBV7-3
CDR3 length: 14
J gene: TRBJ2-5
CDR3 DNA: TGTGCCAGCAGCTTAAGACACCTACAAGAGACCCAGTACTTC
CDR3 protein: CASSLRHLQETQYF